This T cell receptor beta chain emerged from a study of cytomegalovirus exposure and HLA in healthy donors (dated by TCRdb to about 2017). Regarding the study in general: According to a later analysis, one platform produced both the 100 to 150 validation repertoires and the approximately 670 repertoires of the first cohort. The study aimed to test whether cataloging public T cell receptors could reveal signatures of past pathogen exposure. Along with the roughly 670-subject first cohort, a separate validation cohort of around 110 different subjects was used. To predict cytomegalovirus infection status, the study brought together high-throughput TCR immunosequencing, statistical association of individual TCRs with disease status, and machine learning.

The study at large found these results: The study listed 164 TCR beta chains as associated with cytomegalovirus. The authors suggested that the approach could potentially be generalized to other disease states and immunological phenotypes. Cytomegalovirus status was reported to be diagnosed by the classifier with high specificity and sensitivity in both the original and validation cohorts. All 120 or so repertoires were used to score co-occurrence in the validation cohort in a later analysis, because that analysis had no HLA typing for the cohort. Three of the identified cytomegalovirus-associated TCR beta chains were confirmed in vitro to be specific for cytomegalovirus antigens. Most TCR sequences were seen in very few donors, while some public TCRs were found in many individuals. Subsequent analysis determined that TCRs grouped into clusters in the first cohort also showed a tendency toward co-occurrence across the approximately 120 validation repertoires, and 85% to 95% of cluster scores exceeded 0.

Notes on this clone: The antigen this receptor binds is unknown. Qualities for individual bases were not recorded, and no much larger clone is one base off.

Libraries were prepared through the immunoSEQ multiplex PCR assay. Regarding the original processing steps: A statistical classification framework was built to diagnose cytomegalovirus status from the catalog of TCR beta chain sequences. TCRdb retrieved this table from immuneACCESS and kept in-frame rearrangements only. Not all clones are present; in checked studies, unresolved V genes account for under half, and no reason is known for the remainder. V, J and clone size derive from that table, while D and trimming were established from the DNA sequence. The sample has around 140,000 clones on record, roughly nine tenths of them singletons. Of the sample, over 1% is held by the ten largest clones. The donors belonged to the validation cohort of 120 subjects, which was separate from the roughly 700-subject first cohort. The germline V gene (reference sequence) gives CDR1 as MNHNY and CDR2 as SVGAGI. The CDR3 runs 12 residues from the cysteine to the phenylalanine. Just CDR3 DNA is preserved here, 36 bases in frame from base 1. Deletion took 5 bases off V and 2 bases off J, with a span of 4 bases between the germline ends.

The chain uses TRBV6-6 and TRBJ2-1, with an unclear D gene assignment. This TCR came from a woman in her late teens or twenties in good health and CMV-seronegative. The specimen sequenced was PBMCs. The nucleotide sequence is TGTGCCAGCAGTCCAGCCTACAATGAGCAGTTCTTC. Its translation is CASSPAYNEQFF.